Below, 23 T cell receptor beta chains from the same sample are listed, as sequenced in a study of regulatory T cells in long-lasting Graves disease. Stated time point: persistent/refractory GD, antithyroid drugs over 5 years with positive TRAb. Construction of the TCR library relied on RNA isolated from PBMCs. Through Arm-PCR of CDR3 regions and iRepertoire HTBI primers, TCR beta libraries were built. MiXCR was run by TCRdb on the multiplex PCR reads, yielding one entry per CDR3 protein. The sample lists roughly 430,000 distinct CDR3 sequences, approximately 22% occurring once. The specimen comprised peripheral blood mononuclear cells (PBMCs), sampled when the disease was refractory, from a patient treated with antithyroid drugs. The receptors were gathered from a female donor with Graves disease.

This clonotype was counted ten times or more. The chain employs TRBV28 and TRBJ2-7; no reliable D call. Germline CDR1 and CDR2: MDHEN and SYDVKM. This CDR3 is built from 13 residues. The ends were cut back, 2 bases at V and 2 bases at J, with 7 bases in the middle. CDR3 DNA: TGTGCCAGCAGTTTAGGCAGGCCCTACGAGCAGTACTTC. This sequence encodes CASSLGRPYEQYF.

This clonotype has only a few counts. The CDR3 protein is CAWSDGQVLNTEAFF. In DNA, the CDR3 is TGTGCCTGGAGTGACGGACAGGTTTTGAACACTGAAGCTTTCTTT. The rearrangement links TRBV30 to TRBJ1-1, with TRBD1 matching over 7 bases. Looked up from germline, CDR1 is GTSNPN and CDR2 is SVGIG (reference sequence). CDR3 length: 15 residues. With V trimmed by 1 base and J by 0 bases, 5 bases remained unmatched.

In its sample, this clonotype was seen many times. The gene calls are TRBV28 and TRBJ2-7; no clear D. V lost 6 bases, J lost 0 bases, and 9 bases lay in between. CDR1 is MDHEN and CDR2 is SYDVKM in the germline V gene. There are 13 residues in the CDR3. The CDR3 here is CASRIRSSYEQYF. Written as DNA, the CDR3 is TGTGCCAGCAGGATTAGGAGCTCCTACGAGCAGTACTTC.

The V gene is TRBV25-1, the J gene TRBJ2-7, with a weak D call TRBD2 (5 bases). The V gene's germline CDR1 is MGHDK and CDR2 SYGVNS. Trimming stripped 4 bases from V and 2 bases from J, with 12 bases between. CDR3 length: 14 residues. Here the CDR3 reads CASSGGSVAYEQYF. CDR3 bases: TGTGCCAGCAGTGGGGGTAGCGTAGCCTACGAGCAGTACTTC.

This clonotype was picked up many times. CDR3 nucleotides: TGCGCCAGCAGCTTGTCGGGACAGATGAACACTGAAGCTTTCTTT. This translates into CASSLSGQMNTEAFF. The rearrangement uses TRBV5-1 and TRBJ1-1; 7 nucleotides match TRBD1. The CDR3 runs to 15 residues. J lost 0 bases, V lost 1 base, and 3 bases had no gene match. Germline CDR1 is SGHRS and CDR2 is YFSETQ.

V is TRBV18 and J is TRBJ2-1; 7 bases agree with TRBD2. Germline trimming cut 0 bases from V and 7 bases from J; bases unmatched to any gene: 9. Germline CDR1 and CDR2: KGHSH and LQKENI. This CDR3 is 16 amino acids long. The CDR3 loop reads CASSPPGGSKTNEQFF. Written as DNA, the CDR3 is TGTGCCAGCTCACCACCCGGCGGGAGTAAAACTAATGAGCAGTTCTTC.

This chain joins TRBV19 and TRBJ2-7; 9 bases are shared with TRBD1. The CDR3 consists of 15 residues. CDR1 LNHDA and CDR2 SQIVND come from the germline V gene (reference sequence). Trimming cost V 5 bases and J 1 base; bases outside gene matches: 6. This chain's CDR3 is CASSASTGGSYEQYF. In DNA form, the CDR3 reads TGTGCCAGTAGTGCCTCGACAGGGGGGTCCTACGAGCAGTACTTC.

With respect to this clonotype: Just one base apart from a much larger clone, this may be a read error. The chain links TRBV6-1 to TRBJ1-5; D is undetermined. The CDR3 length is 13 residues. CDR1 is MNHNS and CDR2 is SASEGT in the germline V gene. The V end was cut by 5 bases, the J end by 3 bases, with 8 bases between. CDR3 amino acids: CASSLNANQPQHF. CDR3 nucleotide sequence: TGTGCCAGCAGTCTCAACGCCAATCAGCCCCAGCATTTT.

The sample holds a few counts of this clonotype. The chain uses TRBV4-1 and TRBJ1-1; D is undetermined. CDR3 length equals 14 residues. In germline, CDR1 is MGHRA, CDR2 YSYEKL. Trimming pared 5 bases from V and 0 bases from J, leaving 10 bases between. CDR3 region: CASSVRNLNTEAFF. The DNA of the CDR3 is TGCGCCAGCAGCGTACGCAACTTGAACACTGAAGCTTTCTTT.

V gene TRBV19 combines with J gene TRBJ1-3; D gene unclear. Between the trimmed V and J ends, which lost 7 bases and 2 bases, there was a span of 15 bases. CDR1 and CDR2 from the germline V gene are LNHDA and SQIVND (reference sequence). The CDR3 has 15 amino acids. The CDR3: CASTPPGPTGNTIYF. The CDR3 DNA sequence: TGTGCCAGTACCCCCCCAGGCCCCACTGGAAACACCATATATTTT.

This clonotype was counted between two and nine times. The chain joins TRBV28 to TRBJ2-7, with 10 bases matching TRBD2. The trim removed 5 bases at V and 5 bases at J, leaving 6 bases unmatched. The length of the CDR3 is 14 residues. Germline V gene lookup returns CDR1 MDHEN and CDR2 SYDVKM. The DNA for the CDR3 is TGTGCCAGCAGTAAACTAGCGGGACTTAACGAGCAGTACTTC. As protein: CASSKLAGLNEQYF.

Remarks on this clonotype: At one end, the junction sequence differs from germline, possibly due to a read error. CDR3 protein: CASSRRSSYNPPLHF. CDR3 nucleotides: TGTGCCAGTAGTAGAAGAAGCTCCTATAATCCACCCCTCCACTTT. This chain connects TRBV19 to TRBJ1-6; the D is unclear. This CDR3 contains 15 residues. Looked up from germline, CDR1 is LNHDA and CDR2 is SQIVND (reference sequence). Variable domain in full (rest from reference TRBV19 and TRBJ1-6): DGGITQSPKYLFRKEGQNVTLSCEQNLNHDAMYWYRQDPGQGLRLIYYSQIVNDFQKGDIAEGYSVSREKKESFPLTVTSAQKNPTAFYLCASSRRSSYNPPLHFGNGTRLTVT.

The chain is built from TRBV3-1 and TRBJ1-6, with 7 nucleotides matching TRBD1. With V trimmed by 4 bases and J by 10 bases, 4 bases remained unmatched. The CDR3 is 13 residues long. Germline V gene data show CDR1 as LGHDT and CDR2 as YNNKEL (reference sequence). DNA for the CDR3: TGTGCCAGCAGCCGGGACAGCAGGTCACCCCTCCACTTT. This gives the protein CASSRDSRSPLHF.

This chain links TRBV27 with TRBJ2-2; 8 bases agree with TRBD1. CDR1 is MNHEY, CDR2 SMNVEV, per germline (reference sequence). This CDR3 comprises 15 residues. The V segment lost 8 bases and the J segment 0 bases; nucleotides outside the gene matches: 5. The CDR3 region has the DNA TGTGCCAGCCAGGGGGCGGGGACGAACACCGGGGAGCTGTTTTTT. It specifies CASQGAGTNTGELFF.

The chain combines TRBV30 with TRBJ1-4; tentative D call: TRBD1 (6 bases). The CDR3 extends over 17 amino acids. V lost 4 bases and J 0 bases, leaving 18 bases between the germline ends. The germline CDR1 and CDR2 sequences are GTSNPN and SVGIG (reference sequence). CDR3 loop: CAWTRGPPHATNEKLFF. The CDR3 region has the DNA TGTGCCTGGACCAGGGGACCCCCTCATGCAACTAATGAAAAACTGTTTTTT.

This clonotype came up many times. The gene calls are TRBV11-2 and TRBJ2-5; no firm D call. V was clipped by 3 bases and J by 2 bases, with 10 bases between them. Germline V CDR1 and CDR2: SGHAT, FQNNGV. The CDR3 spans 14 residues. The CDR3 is CASSFGDLQETQYF. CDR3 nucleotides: TGTGCCAGCAGCTTTGGGGATCTTCAAGAGACCCAGTACTTC.

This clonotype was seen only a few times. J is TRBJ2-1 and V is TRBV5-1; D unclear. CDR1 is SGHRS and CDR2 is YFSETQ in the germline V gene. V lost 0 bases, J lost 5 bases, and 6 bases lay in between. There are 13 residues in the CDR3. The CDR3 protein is CASSLERHNEQFF. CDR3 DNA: TGCGCCAGCAGCTTGGAGCGCCACAATGAGCAGTTCTTC.

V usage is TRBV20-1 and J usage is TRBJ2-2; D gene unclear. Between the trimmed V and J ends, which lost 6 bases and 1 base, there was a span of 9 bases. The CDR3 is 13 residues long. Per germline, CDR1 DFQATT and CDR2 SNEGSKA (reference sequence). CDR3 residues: CSARHLNTGELFF. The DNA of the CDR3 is TGCAGTGCAAGACACCTGAACACCGGGGAGCTGTTTTTT.

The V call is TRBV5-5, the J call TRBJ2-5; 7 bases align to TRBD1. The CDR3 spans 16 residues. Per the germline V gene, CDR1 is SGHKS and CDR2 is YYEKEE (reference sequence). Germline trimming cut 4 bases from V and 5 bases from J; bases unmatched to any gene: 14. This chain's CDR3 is CASSPGTAGSRETQYF. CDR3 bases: TGTGCCAGCAGCCCCGGGACAGCCGGGTCCAGGGAGACCCAGTACTTC. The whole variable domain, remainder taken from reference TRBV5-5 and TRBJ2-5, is DAGVTQSPTHLIKTRGQQVTLRCSPISGHKSVSWYQQVLGQGPQFIFQYYEKEERGRGNFPDRFSARQFPNYSSELNVNALLLGDSALYLCASSPGTAGSRETQYFGPGTRLLVL.

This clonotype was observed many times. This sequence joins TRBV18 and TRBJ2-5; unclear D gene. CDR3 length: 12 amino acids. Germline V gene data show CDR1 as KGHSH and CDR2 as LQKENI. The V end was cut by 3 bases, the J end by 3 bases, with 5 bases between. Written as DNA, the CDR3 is TGTGCCAGCTCACCGAAAGAAGAGACCCAGTACTTC. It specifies CASSPKEETQYF.

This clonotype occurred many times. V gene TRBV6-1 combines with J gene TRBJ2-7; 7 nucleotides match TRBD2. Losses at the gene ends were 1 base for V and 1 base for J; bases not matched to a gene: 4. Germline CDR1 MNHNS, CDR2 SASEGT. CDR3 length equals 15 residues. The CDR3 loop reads CASSEELASSYEQYF. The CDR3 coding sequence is TGTGCCAGCAGTGAAGAACTAGCGAGTTCCTACGAGCAGTACTTC.

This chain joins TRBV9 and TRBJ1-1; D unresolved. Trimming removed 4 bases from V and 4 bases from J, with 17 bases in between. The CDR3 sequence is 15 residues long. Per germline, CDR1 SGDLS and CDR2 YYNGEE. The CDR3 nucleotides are TGTGCCAGCAGCCCCTGGACGGAGGTGAGCACTGAAGCTTTCTTT. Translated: CASSPWTEVSTEAFF.

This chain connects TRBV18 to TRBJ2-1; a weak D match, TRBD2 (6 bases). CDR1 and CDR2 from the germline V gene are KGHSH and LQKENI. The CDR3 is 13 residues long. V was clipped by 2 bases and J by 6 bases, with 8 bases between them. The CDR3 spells CASSPTSINEQFF. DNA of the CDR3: TGTGCCAGCTCACCAACTAGCATCAATGAGCAGTTCTTC.